The sequence of this TCR beta chain was determined in a study of T-cell memory formation after mild COVID-19. This clonotype was observed at least ten times. Its antigen is unidentified. The CDR3 is 14 amino acids. V lost 1 base and J lost 1, with 7 bases in between. The germline gives CDR1 MNHNS, CDR2 SASEGT. The study's findings and limits: Contracting CD4+ clones sat mainly in CM and EM; CD8+ in EMRA.

5'RACE primed from the constant segment yielded TCR alpha and TCR beta cDNA libraries bearing sample barcodes and UMIs. TCRdb used MiXCR to reprocess the 5' RACE reads, holding one entry per CDR3 protein. The sample shows roughly 340,000 distinct CDR3 sequences, roughly 15% of them seen only once. The sequenced sample consisted of PBMCs or a T cell subset sorted from them (not recorded which). The chain couples TRBV6-1 to TRBJ2-5; D is uncertain. This sequence was found in a man aged 18 to 30 who had mild COVID-19 (a few samples of this study predate the infection). Cell type and time point are not known. CDR3 sequence: CASSEGNGQETQYF. Written as DNA, the CDR3 is TGTGCCAGCAGTGAAGGAAACGGCCAAGAGACCCAGTACTTC.